This T cell receptor (beta chain) was sequenced for a study of identical twins. Study outcomes and limitations: Those out-of-frame alpha sequences shared by twins showed an excess of low generation probability.

The CDR3 is made up of 15 amino acids. Germline CDR1 reads DFQATT; CDR2 reads SNEGSKA (reference sequence). The V segment lost 6 bases and the J segment 5 bases; nucleotides outside the gene matches: 9. There are a few counts of this clonotype. Its specificity is unknown. Template switching supplied a universal primer site; unique molecular identifiers were carried on the cDNA. One entry per CDR3 protein, called by TCRdb with MiXCR from the 5' RACE reads. Of some 690,000 distinct CDR3 sequences in the sample, about 20% were seen once. The sample was also reused in another study, on T cells expressing NK-cell markers.

The sample consisted of PBMCs. This rearrangement joins TRBV20-1 to TRBJ2-3; 12 nucleotides agree with TRBD2. This clonotype was sampled from a woman aged 18-35 years in good health. The CDR3 bases are TGCAGTGCCAACAGACTAGCGGGGGCAGTAGATACGCAGTATTTT. Translating gives CSANRLAGAVDTQYF.